Each of the 19 T cell receptor beta chains below was sequenced from the same sample in a study of cytomegalovirus exposure and HLA in healthy donors (dated by TCRdb to between 2016 and 2019). Libraries were made using the immunoSEQ multiplex PCR assay. The multiplex PCR relied on a mix of 60 forward primers for TCR Vbeta segments and 13 reverse primers for TCR Jbeta segments. Drawn from immuneACCESS, this table holds only the in-frame rearrangements with V and J called that TCRdb kept. Clones are partly lost; checked studies trace under half to an unresolved V gene and leave the rest unexplained. This sample is represented by some 94,000 clones; about two thirds of them were singletons. The top ten constitute roughly 2.6% of the sample. Sample: PBMCs. These receptors came from a man aged 45-60 years in good health and CMV-seronegative.

This chain connects TRBV7-9 to TRBJ1-5; TRBD1 is a possible D gene (5 bases). Germline values: CDR1 SEHNR, CDR2 FQNEAQ (reference sequence). The V end lost 5 bases, the J end lost 5 bases, and 7 bases lay between the germline ends. CDR3 size: 12 residues. The chain's CDR3 is CASSPQDQPQHF. CDR3 in DNA: TGTGCCAGCAGCCCACAGGATCAGCCCCAGCATTTT.

V usage is TRBV4-1 and J usage is TRBJ2-7; D is possibly TRBD1 (5 bases). The CDR3 length is 15 residues. V was clipped by 4 bases and J by 3 bases, with 16 bases between them. Germline assignment: CDR1 MGHRA and CDR2 YSYEKL. The CDR3 DNA reads as TGCGCCAGCAGCCGCGGCCCGGACACTCTCTACGAGCAGTACGTC. Translating it yields CASSRGPDTLYEQYV.

V is TRBV29-1 and J is TRBJ2-1, with 9 bases matching TRBD2. V lost 1 base, J lost 1 base, and 5 bases stayed unmatched. The germline V gene has CDR1 SQVTM and CDR2 ANQGSEA. The CDR3 contains 16 residues. In nucleotides, the CDR3 is TGCAGCGTTGAAGGCCGACTAGCGGAATCCTACAATGAGCAGTTCTTC. Its protein is CSVEGRLAESYNEQFF.

The V call is TRBV25-1, the J call TRBJ2-1; possibly TRBD2 for D (6 bases). V dropped 4 bases and J dropped 5 bases, with 15 bases sitting between them. Germline V lookup: CDR1 MGHDK, CDR2 SYGVNS. The CDR3 length is 15 residues. CDR3 coding DNA: TGTGCCAGCAGTGCCCCGGGCGGGAACCACAATGAGCAGTTCTTC. It codes for CASSAPGGNHNEQFF.

The chain links TRBV5-4 to TRBJ1-3, with TRBD1 identical over 9 bases. The CDR3 extends over 16 amino acids. The germline CDR1 and CDR2 sequences are SGHNT and YYREEE (reference sequence). V was pared by 0 bases and J by 7 bases, with 8 bases of the junction left unmatched. In nucleotides, the CDR3 is TGTGCCAGCAGCTTGGCCGGGGGACAGGGCGCCAACACCATATATTTT. Its protein is CASSLAGGQGANTIYF.

V is TRBV5-1 and J is TRBJ1-1; the D gene is possibly TRBD1 (5 bases). CDR1 is SGHRS and CDR2 is YFSETQ in the germline V gene. V gave up 0 bases and J gave up 4 bases, with 22 bases separating them. This CDR3 region has 18 residues. CDR3 nucleotides: TGCGCCAGCAGCTTGGCAGACAGCCCGTTTTCTTCCGGCACTGAAGCTTTCTTT. It translates to CASSLADSPFSSGTEAFF.

V usage is TRBV6-5 and J usage is TRBJ1-5; D possibly corresponds to TRBD1 (5 bases). The V end lost 0 bases, the J end lost 5 bases, and 11 bases lay between the germline ends. Germline assignment: CDR1 MNHEY and CDR2 SVGAGI. This CDR3 spans 15 amino acids. CDR3 DNA sequence: TGTGCCAGCAGTTACTCGGGCCGGGGGGATCAGCCCCAGCATTTT. Residues: CASSYSGRGDQPQHF.

The rearrangement uses TRBV7-2 and TRBJ1-4, with D perhaps TRBD1 (5 bases). CDR1 SGHTA and CDR2 FQGNSA come from the germline V gene. The CDR3 extends over 16 amino acids. V was pared by 5 bases and J by 3 bases, with 16 bases between. This CDR3 is CASSRIGPGSNEKLFF. CDR3 bases: TGTGCCAGCAGCCGGATTGGGCCAGGGTCTAATGAAAAACTGTTTTTT.

The chain couples TRBV5-1 to TRBJ1-6, with D possibly TRBD1 on 6 matching bases. The ends were cut back, 0 bases at V and 7 bases at J, with 14 bases in the middle. CDR3 size: 16 residues. Germline-derived CDR1 and CDR2 are SGHRS and YFSETQ. CDR3 DNA: TGCGCCAGCAGCTTGGCGGTTGGGGGCGCGAATTCACCCCTCCACTTT. Translation gives CASSLAVGGANSPLHF.

The gene calls are TRBV9 and TRBJ2-7; 8 positions match TRBD1. After removal of 4 bases from V and 5 bases from J, the junction contained 8 bases not matched to a gene. The CDR3 has 14 amino acids. From germline, CDR1 is SGDLS and CDR2 YYNGEE. The CDR3 coding sequence is TGTGCCAGCAGCAAGGACAGGGTTCAACACGAGCAGTACTTC. Its protein is CASSKDRVQHEQYF.

The chain combines TRBV27 with TRBJ2-1; D remains ambiguous. V was trimmed by 0 bases and J by 6 bases, leaving 6 bases between them. This CDR3 region has 13 residues. The germline CDR1 and CDR2 sequences are MNHEY and SMNVEV (reference sequence). DNA for the CDR3: TGTGCCAGCAGTTTATCCTCGTTCAATGAGCAGTTCTTC. Its translation is CASSLSSFNEQFF.

The chain employs TRBV10-2 and TRBJ2-1; a weak D match, TRBD1 (6 bases). The CDR3 is 12 residues long. Germline CDR1 reads WSHSY; CDR2 reads SAAADI. V gave up 11 bases and J gave up 7 bases, with 15 bases separating them. For the CDR3, the DNA is TGCGCCGGCGCCAGGGGTTGGAATGAGCAGTTCTTC. This encodes CAGARGWNEQFF.

The V and J genes are TRBV2 and TRBJ2-7, with 11 bases identical to TRBD2. CDR1 and CDR2 from the germline V gene are SNHLY and FYNNEI. Germline trimming cut 7 bases from V and 5 bases from J; bases unmatched to any gene: 7. CDR3 length: 14 amino acids. CDR3 sequence reads: CASIGLAGGHEQYF. The CDR3 nucleotides are TGTGCCAGCATCGGTCTAGCGGGGGGTCACGAGCAGTACTTC.

This chain joins TRBV7-8 and TRBJ1-3, with 7 bases matching TRBD1. Germline V gene data show CDR1 as SGHVS and CDR2 as FQNEAQ. Trimming removed 0 bases from V and 3 bases from J; junction bases left unmatched: 8. The CDR3 loop spans 17 amino acids. In nucleotides, the CDR3 is TGTGCCAGCAGCTTAGCCCGACAGGGAATCGGTGGAAACACCATATATTTT. Its translation is CASSLARQGIGGNTIYF.

This clone is a singleton in its sample. The chain is built from TRBV2 and TRBJ2-2; the D gene is possibly TRBD2 (8 bases). V was cut by 5 bases and J by 8 bases, with 12 bases left in between. CDR3 length: 13 amino acids. Germline lookup yields CDR1 SNHLY and CDR2 FYNNEI. The CDR3 DNA follows: TGTGCCAGCAGTCGGGAGGGGGCGGGGGAGCTGTTTTTT. Its translation is CASSREGAGELFF.

The V call is TRBV6-5, the J call TRBJ1-3; D is unresolved. Germline V gene lookup returns CDR1 MNHEY and CDR2 SVGAGI. Trimming pared 0 bases from V and 0 bases from J, leaving 9 bases between. The length of the CDR3 is 16 residues. In nucleotides, the CDR3 is TGTGCCAGCAGTTACTCGAGGGCCTTCTCTGGAAACACCATATATTTT. Translation gives CASSYSRAFSGNTIYF.

This clone has only a few counts. This chain connects TRBV4-2 to TRBJ2-2; unclear D gene. The CDR3 totals 15 residues. The ends were cut back, 2 bases at V and 0 bases at J, with 7 bases in the middle. In germline, CDR1 is LGHNA, CDR2 YNFKEQ. CDR3 loop: CASSQPTPNTGELFF. DNA for the CDR3: TGTGCCAGCAGCCAACCAACTCCGAACACCGGGGAGCTGTTTTTT.

This clone was found once. V and J are TRBV7-6 and TRBJ2-3; possibly TRBD1 for D (6 bases). The CDR3 length is 13 residues. CDR1 and CDR2 from the germline V gene are SGHVS and FNYEAQ. Trimming left V 1 base short and J 5 bases short, with 7 bases between. The CDR3 nucleotides are TGTGCCAGCAGCTTAGGCAGGGGAGATACGCAGTATTTT. Protein product: CASSLGRGDTQYF.

The chain recombines TRBV28 with TRBJ1-2; 7 bases are shared with TRBD1. V lost 7 bases, J lost 6 bases, and 5 bases stayed unmatched. Germline CDR1 reads MDHEN; CDR2 reads SYDVKM. The CDR3 has 12 residues. The CDR3 nucleotides are TGTGCCAGCACCCCGGACAGGAATGGCTACACCTTC. Amino acid sequence: CASTPDRNGYTF.